A selection of T cell receptor beta chains follows, all from one sample in a study of T cells in localized non-small cell lung cancer. Sequenced by immunoSEQ multiplex PCR; TCRdb stores in-frame clones only, minus some. The sample consists of about 39,000 clones, roughly three quarters of them appearing once. The source was PBMCs, collected before any cancer treatment. The receptors were gathered from a woman aged 35 to 70 with stage II squamous cell lung carcinoma. Both conserved end residues are part of each CDR3. A D gene is named only where the DNA matches it firmly. For some rows the clone size is stated as once, few or many, or as a class when expanded; others skip it.

J: TRBJ2-2
size: .
D: TRBD1
V: TRBV5-1
DNA: TGCGCCAGCAGCTTAGGACAGGGAGGGCTGTTTTTT
CDR3: CASSLGQGGLFF

J: TRBJ2-4
size: few
D: .
V: TRBV5-8
DNA: TGTGCCAGCAGCCCATATTCCCCGCGGGCCAAAAACATTCAGTACTTC
CDR3: CASSPYSPRAKNIQYF

J: TRBJ2-1
size: .
D: TRBD2
V: TRBV5-1
DNA: TGCGCCAGCAGCGTATCCGGGACTAGCGGGGTCGGTGAGCAGTTCTTC
CDR3: CASSVSGTSGVGEQFF

J: TRBJ2-7
size: .
D: TRBD2
V: TRBV28
DNA: TGTGCCAGCAGTTTATCCGGGACTAGCGGATATGAGCAGTACTTC
CDR3: CASSLSGTSGYEQYF

J: TRBJ2-7
size: .
D: TRBD1
V: TRBV27
DNA: TGTGCCAGCAGTTTACGGACAGGCAAAACGTTCCCCTACGAGCAGTACTTC
CDR3: CASSLRTGKTFPYEQYF

J: TRBJ1-2
size: .
D: .
V: TRBV6-1
DNA: TGTGCCAGCACCCGGGGCCGGACTAACTATGGCTACACCTTC
CDR3: CASTRGRTNYGYTF

J: TRBJ1-2
size: .
D: .
V: TRBV7-2
DNA: TGTGCCAGCAGCTTAACACAGGGCGCCTATGGCTACACCTTC
CDR3: CASSLTQGAYGYTF

J: TRBJ2-1
size: .
D: .
V: TRBV4-2
DNA: TGTGCCAGCAGCGGCGGTCGGGGTGAGCAGTTCTTC
CDR3: CASSGGRGEQFF

J: TRBJ2-5
size: .
D: TRBD1
V: TRBV7-9
DNA: TGTGCCAGCAGCTTTGACAGGGGTCAAGAGACCCAGTACTTC
CDR3: CASSFDRGQETQYF

J: TRBJ1-2
size: .
D: .
V: TRBV28
DNA: TGTGCCAGCAGTTTAGAAACGGGGGAAAGCTATGGCTACACCTTC
CDR3: CASSLETGESYGYTF

J: TRBJ2-5
size: .
D: .
V: TRBV4-3
DNA: TGCGCCAGCAGCCAGGGACCCAACAGGGACGAGGCCCAGTACTTC
CDR3: CASSQGPNRDEAQYF

J: TRBJ2-1
size: .
D: TRBD2
V: TRBV7-2
DNA: TGTGCCAGCAGCTCGGGACTAGCGATCGATGAGCAGTTCTTC
CDR3: CASSSGLAIDEQFF

J: TRBJ2-2
size: .
D: TRBD2
V: TRBV4-1
DNA: TGCGCCAGCAGCCACGTGACTAGCGGCGGGGAGCTGTTTTTT
CDR3: CASSHVTSGGELFF